The present TCR beta chain was sequenced within a study of blood T cell repertoires in COVID-19 (dated by TCRdb to the early 2020s). Regarding the study in general: Samples from collaborators originated in the United States, Italy and Spain and spanned both the acute and convalescent phases of COVID-19. The prospective study material was composed of cDNA or gDNA derived from T cells, B-cell-depleted T cells, or PBMCs. Subjects who had been exposed to COVID-19, were actively infected with it, or had recovered from it provided the deeply sampled blood TCRbeta repertoires that made up the dataset. The repertoires were released in a freely available public database intended as a resource for research on the immune response to SARS-CoV-2. The samples were drawn from two sources: the first 160 participants of the ongoing ImmuneRACE study, and over 1,000 subjects contributed by 6 global collaborators. Sample metadata almost always included a de-identified subject ID, COVID-19 status, age in years and sex. Where HLA class I and class II types were available, the types were taken from metadata supplied by the sample provider, not from assay-based typing.

Findings and caveats that apply to the study as a whole: How much clinical and demographic metadata was included differed by source and by participant, and the metadata was provided uncurated.

The sample holds a few counts of this clone. What antigen it recognizes has not been identified. Base qualities are not at hand, and no much larger clone is one base apart. The collaborating institutions used their own protocols to collect whole blood in K2EDTA tubes. For TCRbeta analysis, collaborators shipped samples as frozen whole blood, isolated PBMCs, or DNA extracted from either of those sample types. TCRbeta CDR3 regions were amplified from genomic DNA using the immunoSEQ Assay, a bias-controlled multiplex PCR. As for how the authors treated the data: The number of nucleated cells in each sample was estimated by amplification of reference gene primers within the assay. To quantify the absolute abundance of each unique TCRbeta CDR3 rearrangement, sequence reads were collapsed and filtered. For each sample, productive Simpson clonality was calculated as the square root of Simpson's diversity index over productive rearrangements. The table was pulled from immuneACCESS by TCRdb, which kept in-frame rearrangements only. Such tables lose some clones; where checked, under half of the loss comes from unresolved V genes, and the rest has no known cause. V and J calls and clone size come straight from that table; D and trimming were deduced from the DNA. The sample table holds 260,000 or so clones, of which about 86% were seen once. The ten largest clones add up to around 5.4% of the sample.

Sequences were obtained from peripheral blood. The sequence was obtained from an older man with acute or convalescent COVID-19.

The DNA reads TGCGCCAGCAGCCAGATGACAGGGAACACTGAAGCTTTCTTT. Translated, this gives CASSQMTGNTEAFF. The rearranged segments are TRBV5-1 and TRBJ1-1; TRBD1 could be the D gene, as 6 bases match. The junction shows trimming of 4 bases on V and 1 base on J, plus 11 bases between the germline ends. Taken from the germline V gene, the CDR1 and CDR2 loops are SGHRS and YFSETQ. The CDR3 goes from the cysteine to the phenylalanine over 14 residues. Only CDR3 DNA remains: 42 bases, in frame from the first base.